A single sample is the source of the 32 T cell receptor beta chains below, sequenced in a study of shared clonotypes between healthy human individuals. Measured with immunoSEQ multiplex PCR; TCRdb has only the in-frame clones, and not every one. Here the sample spans about 1 million clones, under 80% being singletons. The source material was memory CD4+ T cells sorted from blood. Subset noted: CD45RA-negative fraction. These receptors were obtained from a man younger than 30 in good health.

Concerning this clone itself: A clone one base away is much larger, so this may be a read error. The chain's CDR3 is CVSSLGTSEQFF. DNA for the CDR3: TGTGTCAGCAGCTTAGGGACCAGTGAGCAGTTCTTC. The chain uses TRBV11-2 and TRBJ2-1, with D perhaps being TRBD1 or TRBD2 (5 bases each). Germline values: CDR1 SGHAT, CDR2 FQNNGV. The CDR3 extends over 12 amino acids.

CDR3 sequence: CASSPRDSYQPQHF. The CDR3 coding sequence is TGTGCCAGCAGCCCCCGGGACAGCTATCAGCCCCAGCATTTT. V is TRBV9 and J is TRBJ1-5; 7 bases align to TRBD1. CDR1 is SGDLS and CDR2 is YYNGEE in the germline V gene. The CDR3 sequence is 14 residues long. J gave up 5 bases and V 4 bases, and 6 bases lay outside the gene matches. Variable domain in full (rest from reference TRBV9 and TRBJ1-5): DSGVTQTPKHLITATGQRVTLRCSPRSGDLSVYWYQQSLDQGLQFLIQYYNGEERAKGNILERFSAQQFPDLHSELNLSSLELGDSALYFCASSPRDSYQPQHFGDGTRLSIL.

The gene calls are TRBV28 and TRBJ1-1; possible D gene TRBD1, 5 bases. This CDR3 contains 15 residues. Looked up from germline, CDR1 is MDHEN and CDR2 is SYDVKM. Trimming took 7 bases from V and 0 from J, leaving 15 bases between them. CDR3 amino acids: CASIKGSFVNTEAFF. CDR3 nucleotides: TGTGCCAGCATCAAGGGGAGCTTCGTGAACACTGAAGCTTTCTTT.

The chain has TRBV6-5 and TRBJ2-7; the match to TRBD1 covers 9 bases. CDR1 and CDR2 from the germline V gene are MNHEY and SVGAGI. V lost 6 bases to trimming and J lost 3 bases; unmatched junction nucleotides: 9. The CDR3 is 15 residues long. The DNA for the CDR3 is TGTGCCAGCAGACGTCGGACAGGGGAAAGCTACGAGCAGTACTTC. Its protein product is CASRRRTGESYEQYF.

This chain uses TRBV5-1 with TRBJ2-7; D might be TRBD1 (6 bases). Germline V CDR1 and CDR2: SGHRS, YFSETQ. This CDR3 spans 17 amino acids. V dropped 1 base and J dropped 2 bases, with 19 bases sitting between them. The CDR3 nucleotides are TGCGCCAGCAGCTTGCAAACTACAGGGTTTAAGCCCTACGAGCAGTACTTC. This sequence encodes CASSLQTTGFKPYEQYF. The full variable domain, in which reference TRBV5-1 and TRBJ2-7 provide the parts outside the CDR3, is KAGVTQTPRYLIKTRGQQVTLSCSPISGHRSVSWYQQTPGQGLQFLFEYFSETQRNKGNFPGRFSGRQFSNSRSEMNVSTLELGDSALYLCASSLQTTGFKPYEQYFGPGTRLTVT.

The V gene is TRBV2, the J gene TRBJ2-3, with a possible D match to TRBD1 (5 bases). Looked up from germline, CDR1 is SNHLY and CDR2 is FYNNEI. With 6 bases removed from V and 4 bases from J, the gap between germline ends came to 14 bases. The CDR3 consists of 14 residues. The CDR3 DNA reads as TGTGCCAGCAGCCTAAACAGGTCCCCAGATACGCAGTATTTT. Amino acid sequence: CASSLNRSPDTQYF. Full variable domain (remainder filled in from reference TRBV2 and TRBJ2-3): EPEVTQTPSHQVTQMGQEVILRCVPISNHLYFYWYRQILGQKVEFLVSFYNNEISEKSEIFDDQFSVERPDGSNFTLKIRSTKLEDSAMYFCASSLNRSPDTQYFGPGTRLTVL.

This chain uses TRBV6-5 with TRBJ1-2; a weak D match, TRBD1 (5 bases). The CDR3 runs to 12 residues. V was shortened by 11 bases and J by 1 base, with 11 bases between the two germline ends. CDR1 MNHEY and CDR2 SVGAGI come from the germline V gene. CDR3 nucleotide sequence: TGTGCCGCCCTGAGGGGTAACTATGGCTACACCTTC. Translated: CAALRGNYGYTF.

This clone was counted ten times or more. This rearrangement joins TRBV12-1 to TRBJ1-5; the table's D call of TRBD1 was not tested on the DNA. TRBV12-1 is termed a pseudogene. This CDR3 contains 17 residues. CDR3 bases: TGTGCCAGCAGCTGGGAAAAACAGGGGGCTTCATGTCAGCCCCAGCATTTT. Protein product: CASSWEKQGASCQPQHF.

The rearrangement uses TRBV25-1 and TRBJ1-2; D perhaps matches TRBD1 (6 bases). The CDR3 has 14 amino acids. Germline lookup yields CDR1 MGHDK and CDR2 SYGVNS. Trimming removed 5 bases at V and 4 bases at J, with 14 bases between. The CDR3 nucleotides are TGTGCCAGCAGTTTGAAGGGGGTAGGCTATGGCTACACCTTC. As protein: CASSLKGVGYGYTF.

The rearrangement links TRBV7-9 to TRBJ2-7; a weak D match, TRBD2 (5 bases). This CDR3 spans 13 amino acids. V gave up 3 bases and J gave up 4 bases, with 10 bases separating them. Germline CDR1 reads SEHNR; CDR2 reads FQNEAQ (reference sequence). The CDR3 DNA reads as TGTGCCAGCAGCTTTCTCTCGGGATACGAGCAGTACTTC. Encoded protein: CASSFLSGYEQYF. Using reference TRBV7-9 and TRBJ2-7 for the parts outside the CDR3, the full variable domain is DTGVSQNPRHKITKRGQNVTFRCDPISEHNRLYWYRQTLGQGPEFLTYFQNEAQLEKSRLLSDRFSAERPKGSFSTLEIQRTEQGDSAMYLCASSFLSGYEQYFGPGTRLTVT.

The chain recombines TRBV29-1 with TRBJ1-2, with TRBD1 as a possible D gene (6 bases). Germline V gives CDR1 SQVTM, CDR2 ANQGSEA. The CDR3 spans 14 residues. V dropped 4 bases and J dropped 2 bases, with 14 bases sitting between them. CDR3 residues: CSVGRGPQNYGYTF. CDR3 nucleotides: TGCAGCGTTGGCAGGGGCCCGCAAAACTATGGCTACACCTTC.

The genes are TRBV7-3 and TRBJ2-1, with a weak D call TRBD1 (7 bases). The CDR3 totals 17 residues. Germline assignment: CDR1 SGHTA and CDR2 FQGTGA. V lost 5 bases, J lost 0 bases, and 17 bases lay in between. CDR3 in DNA: TGTGCCAGCAGCCTACGGTCAGGGGGGAGCTCCTACAATGAGCAGTTCTTC. It encodes CASSLRSGGSSYNEQFF.

This clone was seen a handful of times. The V and J genes are TRBV28 and TRBJ1-6; D is undetermined. CDR3 length equals 12 residues. With 6 bases removed from V and 14 bases from J, the gap between germline ends came to 14 bases. The V gene's germline CDR1 is MDHEN and CDR2 SYDVKM. CDR3 nucleotides: TGTGCCAGCAGCCGCTCTGCGGGAGCCCTCCACTTT. Residues: CASSRSAGALHF.

CDR3 sequence (DNA): TGTGCCAGCAGGGCCGCTGGGACGGGCTATGGCTACACCTTC. Protein: CASRAAGTGYGYTF. This rearrangement joins TRBV2 to TRBJ1-2; the D gene is possibly TRBD1 (5 bases). This CDR3 contains 14 residues. The germline V and J ends were trimmed by 6 bases and 4 bases, with 15 bases remaining between them. Germline V gives CDR1 SNHLY, CDR2 FYNNEI.

This chain connects TRBV11-2 to TRBJ2-7, with 10 nucleotides matching TRBD2. V dropped 2 bases and J dropped 4; count of bases not matched to a gene: 5. CDR3 length: 15 residues. Per the germline V gene, CDR1 is SGHAT and CDR2 is FQNNGV. The CDR3 here is CASSLLLAGVYEQYF. The CDR3, as DNA: TGTGCCAGCAGCTTACTTCTAGCGGGAGTGTACGAGCAGTACTTC.

The J gene is TRBJ1-5, the V gene TRBV5-1; D unresolved. Germline CDR1 is SGHRS and CDR2 is YFSETQ. This CDR3 is built from 13 residues. The ends were cut back, 4 bases at V and 6 bases at J, with 11 bases in the middle. The CDR3 protein is CASSPDTSQPQHF. For the CDR3, the DNA is TGCGCCAGCAGCCCAGATACGTCTCAGCCCCAGCATTTT.

This chain joins TRBV7-9 and TRBJ1-2; 8 bases are shared with TRBD1. There are 14 residues in the CDR3. Trimming at V came to 6 bases and at J to 3 bases, leaving 6 bases not matched to a gene. Germline V gene lookup returns CDR1 SEHNR and CDR2 FQNEAQ (reference sequence). This CDR3 is CASRDGQGDYGYTF. DNA of the CDR3: TGTGCCAGCAGGGACGGACAGGGCGACTATGGCTACACCTTC. Combining the CDR3 with reference TRBV7-9 and TRBJ1-2 gives the whole variable domain DTGVSQNPRHKITKRGQNVTFRCDPISEHNRLYWYRQTLGQGPEFLTYFQNEAQLEKSRLLSDRFSAERPKGSFSTLEIQRTEQGDSAMYLCASRDGQGDYGYTFGSGTRLTVV.

With regard to this clone: This specimen includes other DNA sequences encoding the same CDR3. The V and J genes are TRBV10-2 and TRBJ1-5, with 8 nucleotides matching TRBD1. Germline-derived CDR1 and CDR2 are WSHSY and SAAADI. V was clipped by 4 bases and J by 1 base; unmatched bases: 0. The CDR3 is 14 residues long. This CDR3 is CASSGQGSNQPQHF. The CDR3 coding sequence is TGCGCCAGCAGTGGACAGGGGAGCAATCAGCCCCAGCATTTT.

A word on this clone: The same CDR3 arises from other DNA sequences in this sample as well. CDR3: CASSLTGGYEQYF. CDR3 in DNA: TGCGCCAGCAGCTTGACAGGGGGTTACGAGCAGTACTTC. This rearrangement joins TRBV5-1 to TRBJ2-7, with 8 positions matching TRBD1. In germline, CDR1 is SGHRS, CDR2 YFSETQ. The CDR3 totals 13 residues. V trimming: 1 base; J trimming: 4 bases; junction bases outside the gene matches: 1.

Concerning this clone itself: Within the sample, other DNA sequences also encode this same CDR3. The V and J genes are TRBV30 and TRBJ2-7; D is unresolved. V shed 4 bases and J shed 1 base, with 5 bases lying between them. Germline-derived CDR1 and CDR2 are GTSNPN and SVGIG (reference sequence). This CDR3 is 11 amino acids long. The CDR3 region is CAWMSSYEQYF. The CDR3, as DNA: TGTGCCTGGATGAGTTCCTACGAGCAGTACTTC.

This clone appeared a few times. V gene TRBV10-1 combines with J gene TRBJ1-5; D not certain. Germline V gene sequence: CDR1 WNHNN, CDR2 SYGVQD (reference sequence). The CDR3 spans 12 residues. With 8 bases removed from V and 7 bases from J, the gap between germline ends came to 12 bases. CDR3 in amino acids: CASDMLGQPQHF. DNA of the CDR3: TGCGCCAGCGATATGTTGGGACAGCCCCAGCATTTT.

V usage is TRBV7-9 and J usage is TRBJ1-2; a weak D match, TRBD1 (5 bases). The ends were cut back, 5 bases at V and 2 bases at J, with 12 bases in the middle. The CDR3 totals 14 residues. CDR1 and CDR2 from the germline V gene are SEHNR and FQNEAQ (reference sequence). The CDR3 coding sequence is TGTGCCAGCAGCCTGCAGGGAAGCAACTATGGCTACACCTTC. This sequence encodes CASSLQGSNYGYTF.

A word on this clone: The likely explanation is a read error, given a far larger clone one base away. This sequence joins TRBV5-1 and TRBJ2-7; D is unresolved. CDR1 SGHRS and CDR2 YFSETQ come from the germline V gene. This CDR3 region has 13 residues. V lost 1 base and J 2 bases, leaving 7 bases between the germline ends. CDR3 loop: CASSLYGTYEQYF. The CDR3 DNA reads TGCGCCAGCAGCTTGTACGGAACCTACGAGCAGTACTTC.

A few counts support this clone. The chain employs TRBV2 and TRBJ2-3, with D unclear. CDR1 and CDR2 from the germline V gene are SNHLY and FYNNEI. This CDR3 comprises 15 residues. The V end was cut by 6 bases, the J end by 2 bases, with 15 bases between. The CDR3 loop is CASRAEGISTDTQYF. As DNA, the CDR3 is TGTGCCAGCAGGGCGGAAGGGATTTCCACAGATACGCAGTATTTT.

The gene calls are TRBV12-5 and TRBJ2-7, with a possible D match to TRBD1 (7 bases). CDR1 and CDR2 (germline): LGHNT, FRNRAP. V lost 8 bases to trimming and J lost 2 bases, with 13 bases between them. CDR3 length: 13 residues. CDR3 in DNA: TGTGCTAGTCAGGGGGGAGGACCCTACGAGCAGTACTTC. It specifies CASQGGGPYEQYF.

A single count supports this clone. The chain combines TRBV28 with TRBJ1-5, with a possible D match to TRBD1 (5 bases). The CDR3 runs 14 residues. Trimming left V 3 bases short and J 5 bases short, with 11 bases between. The germline CDR1 and CDR2 sequences are MDHEN and SYDVKM. CDR3 residues: CASSFGQGYQPQHF. The CDR3 bases are TGTGCCAGCAGTTTCGGGCAGGGTTATCAGCCCCAGCATTTT.

This clone was seen a handful of times. V is TRBV11-2 and J is TRBJ2-3, with 14 bases that match TRBD2. Per germline, CDR1 SGHAT and CDR2 FQNNGV. V dropped 8 bases and J dropped 3; count of bases not matched to a gene: 4. The CDR3 has 15 amino acids. CDR3 sequence: CASRRLAGGTDTQYF. The CDR3 bases are TGTGCCAGCCGCCGACTAGCGGGGGGGACAGATACGCAGTATTTT.

The chain recombines TRBV5-1 with TRBJ2-5; 9 bases agree with TRBD2. CDR1 and CDR2 from the germline V gene are SGHRS and YFSETQ. V dropped 7 bases and J dropped 7; count of bases not matched to a gene: 17. The CDR3 is 16 residues long. In nucleotides, the CDR3 is TGCGCCAGCGCTGGCCCGGGGACTAGCACAACGGGGACCCAGTACTTC. Translating gives CASAGPGTSTTGTQYF. Combining the CDR3 with reference TRBV5-1 and TRBJ2-5 gives the whole variable domain KAGVTQTPRYLIKTRGQQVTLSCSPISGHRSVSWYQQTPGQGLQFLFEYFSETQRNKGNFPGRFSGRQFSNSRSEMNVSTLELGDSALYLCASAGPGTSTTGTQYFGPGTRLLVL.

The V and J genes are TRBV7-2 and TRBJ2-7; D is unresolved. The CDR3 sequence is 15 residues long. The V end lost 5 bases, the J end lost 5 bases, and 19 bases lay between the germline ends. CDR1 is SGHTA and CDR2 is FQGNSA in the germline V gene. CDR3 nucleotide sequence: TGTGCCAGCAGCCCTTCCACCTCCCAACCCCACGAGCAGTACTTC. Amino acid sequence: CASSPSTSQPHEQYF.

CDR3 sequence reads: CASSPRLAGSYNEQFF. The CDR3 DNA is TGTGCCAGCAGCCCAAGACTAGCGGGCTCCTACAATGAGCAGTTCTTC. The rearrangement joins TRBV7-9 to TRBJ2-1; TRBD2 matches 10 bases. Trimming removed 5 bases from V and 0 bases from J; junction bases left unmatched: 4. Germline CDR1 is SEHNR and CDR2 is FQNEAQ (reference sequence). The CDR3 loop spans 16 amino acids.

This chain links TRBV27 with TRBJ1-6; D is undetermined. The CDR3 is 17 residues long. Germline lookup yields CDR1 MNHEY and CDR2 SMNVEV (reference sequence). V lost 2 bases, J lost 6 bases, and 17 bases lay in between. CDR3 region: CASSLVSGGPTNSPLHF. The CDR3 bases are TGTGCCAGCAGTTTAGTCTCGGGCGGTCCAACTAATTCACCCCTCCACTTT.

V is TRBV29-1 and J is TRBJ1-2; 9 nucleotides agree with TRBD1. The length of the CDR3 is 15 residues. Germline-derived CDR1 and CDR2 are SQVTM and ANQGSEA. The ends lost 6 bases at V and 5 bases at J; junction bases unmatched: 13. The CDR3 nucleotides are TGCAGCGTCGCAAACAGGGGGCTGAATTCTTATGGCTACACCTTC. Protein product: CSVANRGLNSYGYTF.